The 11 T cell receptor beta chains below were found in one sample sequenced in a study of Ad26.COV2.S vaccination and SARS-CoV-2 variants. The treatment here: approximately 18 received Ad26.COV2.S at low or high dose, single or two shots; several received placebo; per-sample allocation not given. Day 63 following the first vaccine or placebo injection was when the samples were taken. The table came from immunoSEQ multiplex PCR; TCRdb's copy has only in-frame clones and leaves some out. The profile shows over 450,000 clones, roughly 87% of them singletons. Here the sequenced sample was peripheral blood, taken in a trial of Ad26.COV2.S vaccine versus placebo. The receptors derive from a person between 18 and 65 years old who received the Ad26.COV2.S COVID-19 vaccine or a placebo.

This rearrangement joins TRBV18 to TRBJ2-7, with TRBD1 matching 8 bases. CDR3 size: 16 residues. V shed 3 bases, J shed 6 bases, and the junction held 13 bases outside the gene matches. Germline V CDR1 and CDR2: KGHSH, LQKENI. Here the CDR3 reads CASSPDSGQVLGEQYF. In DNA form, the CDR3 reads TGTGCCAGCTCACCCGACTCGGGACAGGTCCTGGGCGAGCAGTACTTC.

V usage is TRBV14 and J usage is TRBJ2-5; D tentatively reads TRBD1 or TRBD2 (6 bases each). V lost 5 bases and J lost 10, with 17 bases in between. The CDR3 is 13 amino acids. Germline loops: CDR1 SGHDN, CDR2 FVKESK. The CDR3 sequence: CASSWTALGGQYF. CDR3 in DNA: TGTGCCAGCAGCTGGACAGCCCTCGGGGGCCAGTACTTC. Full variable domain (remainder filled in from reference TRBV14 and TRBJ2-5): EAGVTQFPSHSVIEKGQTVTLRCDPISGHDNLYWYRRVMGKEIKFLLHFVKESKQDESGMPNNRFLAERTGGTYSTLKVQPAELEDSGVYFCASSWTALGGQYFGPGTRLLVL.

The count of this clone is one. The chain couples TRBV19 to TRBJ2-7, with D possibly TRBD2 on 5 matching bases. V was clipped by 5 bases and J by 4 bases, with 9 bases between them. Germline CDR1 is LNHDA and CDR2 is SQIVND (reference sequence). The CDR3 contains 12 residues. Here the CDR3 DNA reads TGTGCCAGTAGTGGGAGTGTTTACGAGCAGTACTTC. Translation: CASSGSVYEQYF.

The V call is TRBV18, the J call TRBJ2-1; D may correspond to TRBD1 or TRBD2 (7 bases each). Germline-derived CDR1 and CDR2 are KGHSH and LQKENI. The CDR3 totals 15 residues. Trimming took 3 bases from V and 9 from J, leaving 18 bases between them. Here the CDR3 reads CASSPGEGALGEQFF. The DNA for the CDR3 is TGTGCCAGCTCACCGGGGGAGGGGGCGCTTGGTGAGCAGTTCTTC. Full variable domain (outside the CDR3, taken from reference TRBV18 and TRBJ2-1): NAGVMQNPRHLVRRRGQEARLRCSPMKGHSHVYWYRQLPEEGLKFMVYLQKENIIDESGMPKERFSAEFPKEGPSILRIQQVVRGDSAAYFCASSPGEGALGEQFFGPGTRLTVL.

V is TRBV5-1 and J is TRBJ2-1; 10 bases match TRBD1. The J segment lost 7 bases and the V segment lost 2 bases, leaving 6 bases of the junction unmatched. The length of the CDR3 is 15 residues. Germline lookup yields CDR1 SGHRS and CDR2 YFSETQ. CDR3 nucleotide sequence: TGCGCCAGCAGCTTAGGACAGGGGGATCGGAATGAGCAGTTCTTC. It encodes CASSLGQGDRNEQFF.

The CDR3 sequence: CASSLGGLKSTDTQYF. DNA of the CDR3: TGTGCCAGCAGCTTAGGGGGACTTAAGAGCACAGATACGCAGTATTTT. The V gene is TRBV11-2, the J gene TRBJ2-3; a weak D match, TRBD2 (6 bases). V was shortened by 1 base and J by 0 bases, with 11 bases between the two germline ends. The CDR3 is 16 amino acids. The germline V gene has CDR1 SGHAT and CDR2 FQNNGV. Full variable domain (rest looked up from reference TRBV11-2 and TRBJ2-3): EAGVAQSPRYKIIEKRQSVAFWCNPISGHATLYWYQQILGQGPKLLIQFQNNGVVDDSQLPKDRFSAERLKGVDSTLKIQPAKLEDSAVYLCASSLGGLKSTDTQYFGPGTRLTVL.

The chain links TRBV5-5 to TRBJ2-1; 9 bases map to TRBD2. Germline V lookup: CDR1 SGHKS, CDR2 YYEKEE (reference sequence). The trim removed 4 bases at V and 10 bases at J, leaving 21 bases unmatched. The CDR3 length is 18 residues. CDR3 in DNA: TGTGCCAGCAGCGGACTTAATGGCGTTCTAGCGGGGTTAAACGAGCAGTTCTTC. Residues: CASSGLNGVLAGLNEQFF.

The V call is TRBV6-6, the J call TRBJ2-3; 8 nucleotides line up with TRBD2. Germline-derived CDR1 and CDR2 are MNHNY and SVGAGI (reference sequence). This CDR3 has 16 residues. The V and J ends lost 5 bases and 3 bases, in that order; junction bases with no gene match: 10. CDR3: CASSINGRAGTDTQYF. For the CDR3, the DNA is TGTGCCAGCAGTATAAACGGGAGGGCCGGTACAGATACGCAGTATTTT.

This chain connects TRBV2 to TRBJ2-7; 9 nucleotides agree with TRBD1. V lost 9 bases and J lost 2; bases outside the gene matches: 2. Germline V CDR1 and CDR2: SNHLY, FYNNEI. The CDR3 sequence is 12 residues long. CDR3 protein: CASRDRAYEQYF. The CDR3 nucleotides are TGTGCCAGTAGGGACAGGGCCTACGAGCAGTACTTC.

The chain employs TRBV7-2 and TRBJ2-7; either TRBD1 or TRBD2 may supply D (6 bases each). This CDR3 is built from 14 residues. The V and J ends lost 1 base and 4 bases respectively, with 11 bases between them. Germline-derived CDR1 and CDR2 are SGHTA and FQGNSA. The CDR3 loop reads CASSLEGGTYEQYF. The CDR3 DNA is TGTGCCAGCAGCTTAGAAGGGGGGACTTACGAGCAGTACTTC.

V and J are TRBV6-2 or TRBV6-3 and TRBJ1-2, with 8 bases lining up with TRBD1. The CDR3 covers 13 residues. The germline V gene has CDR1 MNHEY and CDR2 SVGEGT. V gave up 6 bases and J gave up 7 bases; unmatched junction bases: 7. CDR3 in DNA: TGTGCCAGCAGCGGACAGGGCGTAGGTGGCTACACCTTC. It translates to CASSGQGVGGYTF.